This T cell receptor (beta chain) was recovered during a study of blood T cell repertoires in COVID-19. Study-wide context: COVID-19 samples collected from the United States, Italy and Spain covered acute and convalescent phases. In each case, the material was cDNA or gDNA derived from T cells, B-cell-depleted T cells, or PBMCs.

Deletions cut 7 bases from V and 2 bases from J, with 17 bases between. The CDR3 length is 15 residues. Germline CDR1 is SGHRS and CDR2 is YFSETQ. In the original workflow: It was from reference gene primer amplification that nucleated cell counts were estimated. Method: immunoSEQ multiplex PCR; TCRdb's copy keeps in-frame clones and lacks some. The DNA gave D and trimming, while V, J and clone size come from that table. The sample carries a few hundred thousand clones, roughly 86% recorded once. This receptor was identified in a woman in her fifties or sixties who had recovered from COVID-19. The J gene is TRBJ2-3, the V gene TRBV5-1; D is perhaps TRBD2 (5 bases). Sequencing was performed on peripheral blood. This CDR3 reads CASAPGDKNTDTQYF. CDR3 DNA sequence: TGCGCCAGCGCCCCCGGGGATAAGAACACAGATACGCAGTATTTT.